A single sample gave rise to the 31 T cell receptor beta chains below, sequenced in a study of blood T cell repertoires in COVID-19. Here immunoSEQ multiplex PCR was the method, and the copy in TCRdb shows in-frame clones only, minus some. This sample has about 120,000 clones, with about 80% found just once. The sequencing input was peripheral blood. The receptors originated from a human donor in a cohort sampled during active COVID-19.

CDR3 DNA sequence: TGTGCCAGCAGCGGACCGGGACAGCGCTACTATGGCTACACCTTC. It specifies CASSGPGQRYYGYTF. This chain uses TRBV11-2 with TRBJ1-2, with 7 bases identical to TRBD1. CDR1 and CDR2 (germline): SGHAT, FQNNGV. The CDR3 loop spans 15 amino acids. The V and J ends lost 5 bases and 3 bases, in that order; junction bases with no gene match: 9.

The chain combines TRBV7-3 with TRBJ2-7, with 7 bases matching TRBD1. Germline-derived CDR1 and CDR2 are SGHTA and FQGTGA. J was trimmed by 3 bases and V by 6 bases; bases with no gene match: 5. The CDR3 runs 13 residues. The CDR3 DNA reads as TGTGCCAGCAGTAGGGACAGTTTCTACGAGCAGTACTTC. It codes for CASSRDSFYEQYF.

The chain combines TRBV15 with TRBJ1-2, with unresolved D. The V and J ends lost 1 base and 1 base respectively, with 7 bases between them. Looked up from germline, CDR1 is LNHNV and CDR2 is YYDKDF (reference sequence). This CDR3 is built from 14 residues. The CDR3 is CATSRVYSNYGYTF. DNA for the CDR3: TGTGCCACCAGCAGAGTATACAGTAACTATGGCTACACCTTC.

The chain combines TRBV18 with TRBJ1-4, with D uncertain. Germline lookup yields CDR1 KGHSH and CDR2 LQKENI. The ends were cut back, 2 bases at V and 7 bases at J, with 8 bases in the middle. The CDR3 has 13 residues. The CDR3 nucleotides are TGTGCCAGCTCACCAGGTCTTAGTGAAAAACTGTTTTTT. Translating gives CASSPGLSEKLFF.

This clone was seen a single time. The chain recombines TRBV18 with TRBJ2-1, with 13 positions matching TRBD2. V lost 3 bases and J lost 6; bases outside the gene matches: 17. Germline V gene lookup returns CDR1 KGHSH and CDR2 LQKENI. The CDR3 contains 20 residues. CDR3 coding DNA: TGTGCCAGCTCACCTCAAAGACTAGCGGGAGGCCGAATCCCGGCCAATGAGCAGTTCTTC. Translated: CASSPQRLAGGRIPANEQFF.

The rearrangement joins TRBV5-6 to TRBJ1-2, with TRBD1 matching 7 bases. V was clipped by 4 bases and J by 4 bases; unmatched bases: 16. The CDR3 loop spans 17 amino acids. Looked up from germline, CDR1 is SGHDT and CDR2 is YYEEEE. In DNA form, the CDR3 reads TGTGCCAGCAGCCCGGATGGAGGGGGCGGTTTTTTCTATGGCTACACCTTC. Its translation is CASSPDGGGGFFYGYTF.

This chain links TRBV29-1 with TRBJ2-7, with D perhaps TRBD2 (7 bases). Germline CDR1 and CDR2: SQVTM and ANQGSEA. V gave up 4 bases and J gave up 4 bases, with 14 bases separating them. This CDR3 region has 13 residues. The CDR3 loop reads CSVAGGAEYEQYF. For the CDR3, the DNA is TGCAGCGTTGCGGGGGGCGCAGAGTACGAGCAGTACTTC.

V and J are TRBV20-1 and TRBJ2-7, with 8 bases lining up with TRBD2. Germline CDR1 and CDR2: DFQATT and SNEGSKA (reference sequence). Losses at the gene ends were 6 bases for V and 6 bases for J; bases not matched to a gene: 4. This CDR3 has 11 residues. The CDR3: CSAEAGVEQYF. The CDR3 nucleotides are TGCAGTGCGGAAGCGGGAGTCGAGCAGTACTTC.

This clone was found a few times. The chain links TRBV10-3 to TRBJ1-1; no clear D gene. CDR1 and CDR2 from the germline V gene are ENHRY and SYGVKD. This CDR3 spans 13 amino acids. V was clipped by 3 bases and J by 6 bases, with 11 bases between them. The CDR3 reads CAISDHQRPEAFF. CDR3 DNA: TGTGCCATCAGTGATCATCAGAGGCCTGAAGCTTTCTTT.

The CDR3 reads CASSTATGITEAFF. The CDR3 DNA sequence: TGTGCCAGTAGTACCGCAACAGGAATCACTGAAGCTTTCTTT. The V gene is TRBV19, the J gene TRBJ1-1; a possible D gene is TRBD1 (5 bases). The germline CDR1 and CDR2 sequences are LNHDA and SQIVND (reference sequence). The CDR3 runs 14 residues. Trimming removed 4 bases at V and 4 bases at J, with 13 bases between. The complete variable domain, with remaining parts taken from reference TRBV19 and TRBJ1-1, reads DGGITQSPKYLFRKEGQNVTLSCEQNLNHDAMYWYRQDPGQGLRLIYYSQIVNDFQKGDIAEGYSVSREKKESFPLTVTSAQKNPTAFYLCASSTATGITEAFFGQGTRLTVV.

This sequence joins TRBV9 and TRBJ2-2; maybe TRBD2 (6 bases). Trimming left V 4 bases short and J 6 bases short, with 13 bases between. There are 14 residues in the CDR3. Germline CDR1 SGDLS, CDR2 YYNGEE. CDR3 bases: TGTGCCAGCAGCCCTAGGAGACTAGCCGGGGAGCTGTTTTTT. It translates to CASSPRRLAGELFF.

This clone was recorded many times. The V call is TRBV6-5, the J call TRBJ1-1; a weak D match, TRBD1 (6 bases). V was cut by 2 bases and J by 0 bases, with 7 bases left in between. CDR3 length equals 14 residues. Looked up from germline, CDR1 is MNHEY and CDR2 is SVGAGI. The CDR3 nucleotides are TGTGCCAGCAGTTACAGGGGGATGAACACTGAAGCTTTCTTT. As protein: CASSYRGMNTEAFF.

CDR3 sequence reads: CASSLAGDEAQETQYF. The DNA of the CDR3 is TGTGCCAGCAGCTTGGCAGGGGATGAGGCCCAAGAGACCCAGTACTTC. J is TRBJ2-5 and V is TRBV5-4, with D possibly TRBD1 on 6 matching bases. Germline loops: CDR1 SGHNT, CDR2 YYREEE (reference sequence). CDR3 length: 16 amino acids. V dropped 0 bases and J dropped 1 base, with 13 bases sitting between them.

The chain uses TRBV9 and TRBJ2-7, with 7 bases lining up with TRBD2. The CDR3 contains 14 residues. The germline CDR1 and CDR2 sequences are SGDLS and YYNGEE. The V segment lost 4 bases and the J segment 4 bases; nucleotides outside the gene matches: 8. The chain's CDR3 is CASSPGTTLYEQYF. The CDR3 nucleotides read TGTGCCAGCAGCCCCGGGACTACCCTTTACGAGCAGTACTTC.

The rearrangement uses TRBV28 and TRBJ1-1; D is unclear. Germline lookup yields CDR1 MDHEN and CDR2 SYDVKM. This CDR3 is built from 12 residues. Trimming took off 2 bases at V and 8 bases at J, with 9 bases between the two ends. The CDR3 coding sequence is TGTGCCAGCAGTTTAAGTGGCAGAGAAGCTTTCTTT. It yields the protein CASSLSGREAFF.

J is TRBJ2-1 and V is TRBV20-1; 13 nucleotides line up with TRBD2. J gave up 4 bases and V 3 bases, and 9 bases lay outside the gene matches. The CDR3 covers 17 residues. CDR1 and CDR2 from the germline V gene are DFQATT and SNEGSKA (reference sequence). The CDR3 loop reads CSASTSGRAGAYNEQFF. The CDR3, as DNA: TGCAGTGCTAGTACTAGCGGGAGGGCCGGCGCATACAATGAGCAGTTCTTC.

The chain uses TRBV11-2 and TRBJ2-7, with TRBD2 as a possible D gene (5 bases). V lost 6 bases, J lost 2 bases, and 14 bases lay in between. The CDR3 loop spans 14 amino acids. The germline V gene has CDR1 SGHAT and CDR2 FQNNGV. The CDR3 protein is CASRPLATPYEQYF. The CDR3 coding sequence is TGTGCCAGCAGACCTTTAGCGACCCCCTACGAGCAGTACTTC.

The chain carries TRBV5-6 and TRBJ2-7; 9 bases match TRBD1. V shed 0 bases, J shed 5 bases, and the junction held 3 bases outside the gene matches. Germline assignment: CDR1 SGHDT and CDR2 YYEEEE. The CDR3 contains 14 residues. This CDR3 is CASSLAGTGNEQYF. The CDR3 nucleotides are TGTGCCAGCAGCTTGGCCGGGACAGGGAACGAGCAGTACTTC.

The chain couples TRBV19 to TRBJ2-3; the match to TRBD1 covers 7 bases. Germline-derived CDR1 and CDR2 are LNHDA and SQIVND (reference sequence). The CDR3 spans 15 residues. V shed 3 bases, J shed 3 bases, and the junction held 6 bases outside the gene matches. The CDR3 region has the DNA TGTGCCAGTAGTATGGGACAGCTCCTGACAGATACGCAGTATTTT. Translating gives CASSMGQLLTDTQYF.

This clone occurred a few times. The J gene is TRBJ2-4, the V gene TRBV4-3, with 10 positions matching TRBD2. This CDR3 is built from 21 residues. CDR1 is LGHNA and CDR2 is YSLEER in the germline V gene. J was trimmed by 0 bases and V by 0 bases; bases with no gene match: 14. In nucleotides, the CDR3 is TGCGCCAGCAGCCAAGATGAGGTTCAGCGGGGGGGCATGCTAGCCAAAAACATTCAGTACTTC. It specifies CASSQDEVQRGGMLAKNIQYF.

This chain connects TRBV28 to TRBJ1-2; 7 bases are shared with TRBD1. V shed 7 bases, J shed 5 bases, and the junction held 10 bases outside the gene matches. In germline, CDR1 is MDHEN, CDR2 SYDVKM. The CDR3 totals 14 residues. CDR3 coding DNA: TGTGCCAGCACCCTTAGGGACAGATTATATGGCTACACCTTC. Protein sequence: CASTLRDRLYGYTF.

The V call is TRBV6-1, the J call TRBJ2-3, with 10 bases that match TRBD2. The CDR3 extends over 15 amino acids. J gave up 4 bases and V 2 bases, and 3 bases lay outside the gene matches. From germline, CDR1 is MNHNS and CDR2 SASEGT. CDR3 sequence: CASSESGGASDTQYF. The CDR3 DNA reads as TGTGCCAGCAGTGAAAGCGGGGGGGCGTCAGATACGCAGTATTTT.

The chain is built from TRBV5-6 and TRBJ2-7, with 14 bases that match TRBD2. After removal of 3 bases from V and 10 bases from J, the junction contained 12 bases not matched to a gene. This CDR3 has 16 amino acids. Germline CDR1 SGHDT, CDR2 YYEEEE. CDR3 protein: CASSSGTGGTSGSQYF. Here the CDR3 DNA reads TGTGCCAGCAGCTCCGGGACAGGTGGGACTAGCGGGAGTCAGTACTTC. Looking up the rest from reference TRBV5-6 and TRBJ2-7 gives the full variable domain: DAGVTQSPTHLIKTRGQQVTLRCSPKSGHDTVSWYQQALGQGPQFIFQYYEEEERQRGNFPDRFSGHQFPNYSSELNVNALLLGDSALYLCASSSGTGGTSGSQYFGPGTRLTVT.

V usage is TRBV27 and J usage is TRBJ1-2, with D hard to call. Germline V gives CDR1 MNHEY, CDR2 SMNVEV (reference sequence). The CDR3 length is 14 residues. Trimming pared 7 bases from V and 7 bases from J, leaving 19 bases between. The CDR3 protein is CASTITFGGGGYTF. The CDR3, as DNA: TGTGCCAGCACCATTACGTTCGGAGGTGGTGGCTACACCTTC.

V gene TRBV7-9 combines with J gene TRBJ2-1, with TRBD2 matching over 13 bases. The V gene end was trimmed by 0 bases and the J gene end by 5 bases; junction bases not matched to a gene: 7. Germline lookup yields CDR1 SEHNR and CDR2 FQNEAQ (reference sequence). The CDR3 totals 18 residues. For the CDR3, the DNA is TGTGCCAGCAGCTTAGCGCCCAGGACTAGCGGGAGAAACAATGAGCAGTTCTTC. Translated: CASSLAPRTSGRNNEQFF. Full variable domain (missing parts from reference TRBV7-9 and TRBJ2-1): DTGVSQNPRHKITKRGQNVTFRCDPISEHNRLYWYRQTLGQGPEFLTYFQNEAQLEKSRLLSDRFSAERPKGSFSTLEIQRTEQGDSAMYLCASSLAPRTSGRNNEQFFGPGTRLTVL.

The genes are TRBV11-1 and TRBJ2-7, with a weak D call TRBD1 (5 bases). Trimming left V 5 bases short and J 6 bases short, with 17 bases between. The CDR3 consists of 14 residues. Germline values: CDR1 SGHAT, CDR2 FQDESV (reference sequence). The CDR3 region has the DNA TGTGCCAGCAGCCTATCCGACAGATCGTCCGAGCAGTACTTC. Translating gives CASSLSDRSSEQYF. The entire variable domain, with the rest obtained from reference TRBV11-1 and TRBJ2-7, is as follows: EAEVAQSPRYKITEKSQAVAFWCDPISGHATLYWYRQILGQGPELLVQFQDESVVDDSQLPKDRFSAERLKGVDSTLKIQPAELGDSAMYLCASSLSDRSSEQYFGPGTRLTVT.

V and J are TRBV7-3 and TRBJ1-1; 8 nucleotides align to TRBD1. Germline loops: CDR1 SGHTA, CDR2 FQGTGA. With V trimmed by 5 bases and J by 4 bases, 9 bases remained unmatched. The CDR3 runs 15 residues. CDR3 nucleotide sequence: TGTGCCAGCAGCATTACAGGGGGATCGGGCACTGAAGCTTTCTTT. This gives the protein CASSITGGSGTEAFF.

The chain links TRBV7-8 to TRBJ2-7; D ambiguous. This CDR3 comprises 12 residues. The V end was cut by 1 base, the J end by 3 bases, with 4 bases between. The germline V gene has CDR1 SGHVS and CDR2 FQNEAQ. CDR3 DNA: TGTGCCAGCAGCTTAGGTCGCTACGAGCAGTACTTC. This translates into CASSLGRYEQYF.

V is TRBV29-1 and J is TRBJ1-2; D is possibly TRBD1 (5 bases). Germline V gene data show CDR1 as SQVTM and CDR2 as ANQGSEA. The CDR3 totals 13 residues. Deletions cut 3 bases from V and 4 bases from J, with 12 bases between. In DNA, the CDR3 is TGCAGCGTTGACGAGGGGACTCGCTATGGCTACACCTTC. This codes for CSVDEGTRYGYTF. The full variable domain, rest sourced from reference TRBV29-1 and TRBJ1-2, is SAVISQKPSRDICQRGTSLTIQCQVDSQVTMMFWYRQQPGQSLTLIATANQGSEATYESGFVIDKFPISRPNLTFSTLTVSNMSPEDSSIYLCSVDEGTRYGYTFGSGTRLTVV.

The chain uses TRBV9 and TRBJ2-1; 15 nucleotides line up with TRBD2. CDR1 is SGDLS and CDR2 is YYNGEE in the germline V gene. The CDR3 has 14 residues. Unmatched junction bases numbered 3, after V lost 3 bases and J lost 11 bases. CDR3 residues: CASSGGLAGGKQFF. The CDR3, as DNA: TGTGCCAGCAGCGGGGGACTAGCGGGAGGCAAGCAGTTCTTC.

In the case of this clone: Other DNA sequences from this sample encode an identical CDR3 as well. The chain is built from TRBV5-1 and TRBJ1-2, with D perhaps TRBD1 (6 bases). CDR3 size: 19 residues. Germline V gene sequence: CDR1 SGHRS, CDR2 YFSETQ. V was clipped by 0 bases and J by 3 bases, with 24 bases between them. The CDR3: CASSLEWRGGAGRDYGYTF. CDR3 coding DNA: TGCGCCAGCAGCTTGGAATGGAGGGGGGGAGCTGGTCGAGACTATGGCTACACCTTC.